What follows describes a single T cell receptor (beta chain). The antigen is undetermined. The germline V gene has CDR1 SEHNR and CDR2 FQNEAQ (reference sequence). With V trimmed by 5 bases and J by 7 bases, 12 bases remained unmatched. The CDR3 spans 16 residues. Sequenced by immunoSEQ multiplex PCR; TCRdb stores in-frame clones only, minus some. Altogether 100,000 to 150,000 clones are present, almost 85% being singletons, with the ten largest covering 6.5% to 8.5%. This sample is drawn from a study of T cell responses to AZD1222 COVID-19 vaccine. Overall study results and limits: When two AZD1222 doses had been given, Spike-specific TCR breadth and depth rose.

The receptor was derived from an adult who received the MenACWY meningococcal vaccine as a control. The chain couples TRBV7-9 to TRBJ2-1; 9 bases map to TRBD2. Sequenced here: peripheral blood, sampled 28 days after the second dose of the MenACWY control vaccine. As DNA, the CDR3 is TGTGCCAGCAGCCGGATGACTAGCGGAGAAGGGAATGAGCAGTTCTTC. The encoded protein is CASSRMTSGEGNEQFF.